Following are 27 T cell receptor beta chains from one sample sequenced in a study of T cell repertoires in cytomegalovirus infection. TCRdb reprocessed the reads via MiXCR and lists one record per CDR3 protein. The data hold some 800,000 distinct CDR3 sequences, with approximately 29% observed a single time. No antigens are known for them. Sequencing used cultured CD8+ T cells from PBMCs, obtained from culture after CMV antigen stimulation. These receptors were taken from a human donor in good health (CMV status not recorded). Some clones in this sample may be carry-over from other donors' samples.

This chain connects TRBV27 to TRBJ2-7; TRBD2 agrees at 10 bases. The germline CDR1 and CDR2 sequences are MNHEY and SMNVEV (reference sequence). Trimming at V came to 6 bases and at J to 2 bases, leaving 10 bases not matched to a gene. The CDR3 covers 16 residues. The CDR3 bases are TGTGCCAGCAGACTCACCGGGACTAGCGCGACCTACGAGCAGTACTTC. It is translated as CASRLTGTSATYEQYF.

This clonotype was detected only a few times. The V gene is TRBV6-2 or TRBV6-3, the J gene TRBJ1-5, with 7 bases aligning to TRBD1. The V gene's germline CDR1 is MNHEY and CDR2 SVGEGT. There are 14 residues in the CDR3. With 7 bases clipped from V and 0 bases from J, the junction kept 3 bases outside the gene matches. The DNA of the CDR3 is TGTGCCAGCACGACAGGGCCTAGCAATCAGCCCCAGCATTTT. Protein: CASTTGPSNQPQHF.

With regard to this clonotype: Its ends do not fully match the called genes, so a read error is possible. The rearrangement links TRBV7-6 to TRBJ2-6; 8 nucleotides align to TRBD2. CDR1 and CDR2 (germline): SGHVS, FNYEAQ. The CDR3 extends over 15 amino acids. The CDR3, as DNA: TGTGCCAACAGCTTAGCCAGGACTAGCTCCAACGTCCTGACTTTC. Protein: CANSLARTSSNVLTF.

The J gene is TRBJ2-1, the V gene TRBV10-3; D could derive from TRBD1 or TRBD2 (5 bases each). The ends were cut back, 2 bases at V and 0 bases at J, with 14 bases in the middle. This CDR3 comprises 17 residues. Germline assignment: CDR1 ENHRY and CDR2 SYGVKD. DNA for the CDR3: TGTGCCATCAGTGAGCTCAGGGAAGCGGCCTCCTACAATGAGCAGTTCTTC. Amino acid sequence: CAISELREAASYNEQFF.

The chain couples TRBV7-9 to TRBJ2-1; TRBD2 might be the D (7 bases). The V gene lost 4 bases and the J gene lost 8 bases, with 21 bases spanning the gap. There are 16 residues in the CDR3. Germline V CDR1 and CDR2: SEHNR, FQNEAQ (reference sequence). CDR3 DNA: TGTGCCAGCAGCTCCCTTGCGCGGGGGCCGGAACATGAGCAGTTCTTC. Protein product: CASSSLARGPEHEQFF.

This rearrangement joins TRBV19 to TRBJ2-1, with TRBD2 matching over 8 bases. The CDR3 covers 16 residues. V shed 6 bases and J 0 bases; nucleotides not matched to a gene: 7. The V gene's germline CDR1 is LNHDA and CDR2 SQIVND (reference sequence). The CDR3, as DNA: TGTGCCAGTAGGCCCCGGGGGGGAACCTCCTACAATGAGCAGTTCTTC. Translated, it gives CASRPRGGTSYNEQFF. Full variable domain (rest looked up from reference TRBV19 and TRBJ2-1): DGGITQSPKYLFRKEGQNVTLSCEQNLNHDAMYWYRQDPGQGLRLIYYSQIVNDFQKGDIAEGYSVSREKKESFPLTVTSAQKNPTAFYLCASRPRGGTSYNEQFFGPGTRLTVL.

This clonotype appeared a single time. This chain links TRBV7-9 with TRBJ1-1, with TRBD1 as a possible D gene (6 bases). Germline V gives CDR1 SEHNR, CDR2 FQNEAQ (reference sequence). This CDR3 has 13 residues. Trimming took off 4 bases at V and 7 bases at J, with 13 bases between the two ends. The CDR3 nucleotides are TGTGCCAGCAGCTCACAGGGTTCGAATGAAGCTTTCTTT. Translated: CASSSQGSNEAFF.

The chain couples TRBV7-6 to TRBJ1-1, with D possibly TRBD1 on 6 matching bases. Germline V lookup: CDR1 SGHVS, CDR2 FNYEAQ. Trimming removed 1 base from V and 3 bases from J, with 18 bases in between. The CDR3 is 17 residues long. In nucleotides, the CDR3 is TGTGCCAGCAGCTTAGGACGGACAGCATCGGGGCACACTGAAGCTTTCTTT. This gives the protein CASSLGRTASGHTEAFF.

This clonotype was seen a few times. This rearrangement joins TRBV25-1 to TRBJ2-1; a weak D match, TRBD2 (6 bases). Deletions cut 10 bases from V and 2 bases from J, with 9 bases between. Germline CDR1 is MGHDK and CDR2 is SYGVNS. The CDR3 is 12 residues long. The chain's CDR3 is CATTGAYNEQFF. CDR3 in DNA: TGTGCCACGACGGGGGCCTACAATGAGCAGTTCTTC.

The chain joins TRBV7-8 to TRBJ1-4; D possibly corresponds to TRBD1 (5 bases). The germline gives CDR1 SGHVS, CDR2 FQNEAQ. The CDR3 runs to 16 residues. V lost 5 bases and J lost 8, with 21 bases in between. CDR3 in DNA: TGTGCCAGCAGCAACGACAGAGGGCGGGAAAGGGAAAAACTGTTTTTT. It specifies CASSNDRGREREKLFF.

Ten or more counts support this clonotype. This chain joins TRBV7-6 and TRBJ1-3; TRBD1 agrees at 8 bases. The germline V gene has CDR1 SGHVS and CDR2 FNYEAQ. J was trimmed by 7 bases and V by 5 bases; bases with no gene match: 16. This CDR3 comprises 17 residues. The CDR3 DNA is TGTGCCAGCAGCCCAACCCCTCCGGACAGGGTGAGGAACACCATATATTTT. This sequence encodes CASSPTPPDRVRNTIYF.

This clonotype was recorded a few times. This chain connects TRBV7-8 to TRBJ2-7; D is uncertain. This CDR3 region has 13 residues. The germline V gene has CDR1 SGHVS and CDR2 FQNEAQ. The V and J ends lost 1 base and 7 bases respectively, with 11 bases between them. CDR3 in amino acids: CASSLVGRWEQYF. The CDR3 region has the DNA TGTGCCAGCAGCTTAGTCGGAAGGTGGGAGCAGTACTTC.

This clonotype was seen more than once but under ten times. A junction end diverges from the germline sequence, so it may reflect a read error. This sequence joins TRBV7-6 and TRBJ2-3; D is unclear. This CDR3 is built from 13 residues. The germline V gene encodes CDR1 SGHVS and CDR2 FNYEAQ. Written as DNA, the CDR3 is TGTGCTAGCAGCTCCCAAATGGCAGATACGCAGTATTTT. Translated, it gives CASSSQMADTQYF.

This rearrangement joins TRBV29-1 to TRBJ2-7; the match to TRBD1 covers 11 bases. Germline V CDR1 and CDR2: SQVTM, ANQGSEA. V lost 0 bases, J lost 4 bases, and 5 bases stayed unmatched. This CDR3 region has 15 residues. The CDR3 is CSVEDRTGGRYEQYF. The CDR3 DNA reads TGCAGCGTTGAAGACCGGACAGGGGGCAGATACGAGCAGTACTTC.

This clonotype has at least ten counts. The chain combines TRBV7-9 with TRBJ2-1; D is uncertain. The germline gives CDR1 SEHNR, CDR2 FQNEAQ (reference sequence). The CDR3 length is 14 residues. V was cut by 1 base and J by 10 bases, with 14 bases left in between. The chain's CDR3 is CASSLGFVIGEQFF. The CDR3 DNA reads TGTGCCAGCAGCTTAGGTTTTGTGATAGGCGAGCAGTTCTTC.

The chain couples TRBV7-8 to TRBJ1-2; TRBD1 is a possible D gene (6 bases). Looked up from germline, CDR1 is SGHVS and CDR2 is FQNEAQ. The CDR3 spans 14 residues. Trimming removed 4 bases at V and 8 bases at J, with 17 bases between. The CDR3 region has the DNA TGTGCCAGCAGCTCCCCTAGGGGACAAAAAGGCTACACCTTC. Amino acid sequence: CASSSPRGQKGYTF.

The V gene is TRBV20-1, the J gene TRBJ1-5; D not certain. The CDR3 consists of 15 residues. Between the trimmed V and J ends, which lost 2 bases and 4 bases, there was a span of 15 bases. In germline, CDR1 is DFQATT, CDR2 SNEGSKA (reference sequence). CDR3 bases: TGCAGTGCTAGACCCCCGGAGGGAGGGAATCAGCCCCAGCATTTT. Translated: CSARPPEGGNQPQHF.

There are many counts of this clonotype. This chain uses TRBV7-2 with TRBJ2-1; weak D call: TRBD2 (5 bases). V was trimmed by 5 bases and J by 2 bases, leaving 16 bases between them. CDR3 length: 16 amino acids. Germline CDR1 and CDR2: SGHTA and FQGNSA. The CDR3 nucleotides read TGTGCCAGCAGCGCCGACGGGGTTAAAGCCTACAATGAGCAGTTCTTC. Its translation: CASSADGVKAYNEQFF.

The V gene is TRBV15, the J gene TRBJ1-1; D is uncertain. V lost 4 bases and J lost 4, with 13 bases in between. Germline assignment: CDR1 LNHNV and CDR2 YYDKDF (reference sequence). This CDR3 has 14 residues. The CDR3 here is CATSILGIGTEAFF. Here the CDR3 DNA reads TGTGCCACCAGCATCCTGGGGATAGGCACTGAAGCTTTCTTT.

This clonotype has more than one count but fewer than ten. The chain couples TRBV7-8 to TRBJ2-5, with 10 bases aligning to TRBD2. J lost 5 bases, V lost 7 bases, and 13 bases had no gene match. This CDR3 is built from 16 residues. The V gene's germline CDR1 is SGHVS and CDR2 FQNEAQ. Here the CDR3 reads CASTPFLAGVVETQYF. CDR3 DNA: TGTGCCAGCACCCCTTTTCTAGCGGGAGTCGTGGAGACCCAGTACTTC.

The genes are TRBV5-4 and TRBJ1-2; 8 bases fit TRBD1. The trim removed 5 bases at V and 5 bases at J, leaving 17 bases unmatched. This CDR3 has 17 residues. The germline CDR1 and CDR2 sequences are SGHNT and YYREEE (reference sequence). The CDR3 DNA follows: TGTGCCAGCAGGATGCTCGGGACAGGAGTTATCGGGTATGGCTACACCTTC. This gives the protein CASRMLGTGVIGYGYTF.

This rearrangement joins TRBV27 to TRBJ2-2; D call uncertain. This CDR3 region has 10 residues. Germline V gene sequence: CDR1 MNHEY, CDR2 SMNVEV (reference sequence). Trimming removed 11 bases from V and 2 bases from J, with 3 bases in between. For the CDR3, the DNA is TGTGCCCGCAACACCGGGGAGCTGTTTTTT. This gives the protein CARNTGELFF.

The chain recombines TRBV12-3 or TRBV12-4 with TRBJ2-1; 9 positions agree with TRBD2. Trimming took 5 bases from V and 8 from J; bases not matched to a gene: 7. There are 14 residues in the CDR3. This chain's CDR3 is CASSPGTSSYEQFF. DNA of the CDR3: TGTGCCAGCAGTCCGGGGACTAGCAGTTATGAGCAGTTCTTC.

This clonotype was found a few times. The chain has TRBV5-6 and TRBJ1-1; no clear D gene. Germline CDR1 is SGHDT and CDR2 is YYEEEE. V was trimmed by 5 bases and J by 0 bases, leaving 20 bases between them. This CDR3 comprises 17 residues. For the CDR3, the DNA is TGTGCCAGCAGTCGAAGGCATAGCGAATACATGAACACTGAAGCTTTCTTT. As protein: CASSRRHSEYMNTEAFF.

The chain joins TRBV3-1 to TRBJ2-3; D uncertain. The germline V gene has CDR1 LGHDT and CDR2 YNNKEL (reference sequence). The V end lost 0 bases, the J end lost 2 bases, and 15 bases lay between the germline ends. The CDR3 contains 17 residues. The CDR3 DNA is TGTGCCAGCAGCCAAGATCGTGGTCCTCCCGACACAGATACGCAGTATTTT. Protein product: CASSQDRGPPDTDTQYF.

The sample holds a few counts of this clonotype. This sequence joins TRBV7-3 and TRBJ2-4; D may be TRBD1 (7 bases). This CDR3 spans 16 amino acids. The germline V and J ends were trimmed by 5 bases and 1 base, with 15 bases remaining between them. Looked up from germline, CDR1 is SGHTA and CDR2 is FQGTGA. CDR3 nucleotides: TGTGCCAGCAGCCCAGGGGGGTCTGGGGCCAAAAACATTCAGTACTTC. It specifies CASSPGGSGAKNIQYF.

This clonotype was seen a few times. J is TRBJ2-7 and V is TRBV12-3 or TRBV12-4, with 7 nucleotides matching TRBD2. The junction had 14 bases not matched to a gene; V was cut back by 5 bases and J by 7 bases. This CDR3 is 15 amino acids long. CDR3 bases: TGTGCCAGCAGTCCTCCTGGGGCTAGCGGCTGGGAGCAGTACTTC. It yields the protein CASSPPGASGWEQYF.